The present TCR beta chain was sequenced within a study of OX40 agonist ivuxolimab in advanced cancers. Whole-study context: Three dose-escalation patients had partial responses: one with hepatocellular carcinoma and two with cutaneous melanoma.

The study, taken as a whole, reports: In CD8+ T cells, expanded clones were on average more numerous than in CD4+.

V shed 8 bases and J 7 bases; nucleotides not matched to a gene: 9. The CDR3 loop spans 14 amino acids. The germline V gene encodes CDR1 MNHEY and CDR2 SVGAGI. TCRdb's table, derived via immunoSEQ multiplex PCR, lists solely in-frame clones and lacks some. The table shows about 71,000 clones, with 75% to 85% occurring only once. Points on this clone: Its specificity is unknown.

The receptor was derived from an adult with an advanced solid tumor such as melanoma, head and neck, liver or kidney cancer. The J gene is TRBJ1-4, the V gene TRBV6-5; 8 bases map to TRBD1. The specimen comprised CD4+ or CD8+ T cells sorted from blood, sampled in a trial of the OX40 agonist ivuxolimab. The CDR3 DNA reads as TGTGCCAGCGGGAGGACAGGGAGGCGTGAAAAACTGTTTTTT. Translated: CASGRTGRREKLFF.